This T cell receptor beta chain comes out of a study of blood T cell repertoires in COVID-19 (dated by TCRdb to 2020 to 2022). Regarding the study in general: Samples covering the acute and convalescent phases of COVID-19 were provided by collaborators in the United States, Italy and Spain. The repertoires were released in a freely available public database meant as a resource for research on the immune response to SARS-CoV-2. Nearly every sample came with metadata listing a de-identified subject ID, COVID-19 status, age in years and sex. The samples were drawn from the first 160 participants of the ongoing ImmuneRACE study and from over 950 subjects provided by 6 global collaborators. Where HLA class I and class II types were available, the types were taken from metadata supplied by the sample provider, not from assay-based typing. The prospective study material was composed of cDNA or gDNA derived from T cells, B-cell-depleted T cells, or PBMCs. Deeply sampled blood TCRbeta repertoires from subjects exposed to, actively infected with, or recovered from COVID-19 were included in the dataset. What the authors observed across the whole study: How much clinical and demographic metadata was included differed by source and by participant, and the metadata was provided uncurated.

Details on this clone: This receptor's antigen is unknown. The sample holds no much larger clone one base away, and base qualities are not on file.

TCRbeta CDR3 regions were amplified from genomic DNA using the immunoSEQ Assay, a bias-controlled multiplex PCR. The authors' analysis ran thus. Nucleated cell counts per sample were estimated from amplification of reference gene primers within the assay. To quantify the absolute abundance of each unique TCRbeta CDR3 rearrangement, sequence reads were collapsed and filtered. For each sample, productive Simpson clonality was calculated by taking the square root of Simpson's diversity index across productive rearrangements. In its TCRdb copy, this immuneACCESS table keeps in-frame sequences only and misses some clones. Where compared with another copy, unresolved V genes explain less than half of these, and the others have no known cause. V and J calls and clone size are given by that table; D and trimming were obtained from the DNA. A total of approximately 250,000 clones appear in this sample, around nine tenths of them only once. The ten largest clones represent roughly 4.9% of the sample.

As encoded in the germline V gene (reference sequence), CDR1 is LNHDA while CDR2 is SQIVND. Inclusive of the bounding cysteine and phenylalanine, the CDR3 is 17 residues long. Solely the CDR3 DNA is kept, with 51 bases framed from the first base. The germline V and J ends show losses of 6 bases and 0 bases respectively, and no gene match explains 6 bases of the junction. In Seattle, one collaborating source enrolled patients while the infection was active and tracked those patients longitudinally over the course of disease. Each collaborating institution followed its own protocols to collect whole blood in K2EDTA tubes. For TCRbeta analysis, collaborators shipped samples as frozen whole blood, isolated PBMCs, or DNA extracted from either of those sample types.

The sequencing input was peripheral blood. The V and J genes are TRBV19 and TRBJ2-6, with TRBD1 matching 9 junction bases. The TCR comes from a woman aged 60-75 years with COVID-19, enrolled during active disease. The DNA sequence is as follows: TGTGCCAGTAGCACTCCGGGACAGGGCTCTGGGGCCAACGTCCTGACTTTC. Its amino acids are CASSTPGQGSGANVLTF.